The 30 T cell receptor beta chains in this list originate from one sample, sequenced in a study of T cell repertoires in cytomegalovirus infection. The antigens these receptors bind are not known. TCRdb analysed the reads with MiXCR anew, one entry per CDR3 protein. The profile shows hundreds of thousands of distinct CDR3 sequences, around 31% of them singletons. Sequencing used cultured PBMCs, obtained from culture after CMV antigen stimulation. The receptors derive from a human donor in good health (CMV status not recorded). Some clones in this sample may be carry-over from other donors' samples.

This rearrangement joins TRBV4-1 to TRBJ1-5, with 9 bases fitting TRBD1. The J segment lost 4 bases and the V segment lost 6 bases, leaving 7 bases of the junction unmatched. CDR3 size: 15 residues. Per germline, CDR1 MGHRA and CDR2 YSYEKL. CDR3 region: CASSYRDRDNQPQHF. The CDR3 DNA reads TGCGCCAGCAGTTACCGGGACAGGGATAATCAGCCCCAGCATTTT.

This clonotype has a count of ten or more. The chain employs TRBV7-2 and TRBJ2-3; TRBD2 matches 11 bases. V was pared by 5 bases and J by 2 bases, with 9 bases of the junction left unmatched. This CDR3 comprises 17 residues. In germline, CDR1 is SGHTA, CDR2 FQGNSA. In nucleotides, the CDR3 is TGTGCCAGCAGCGTAGGGGTAGCGGGGGGGGCCACAGATACGCAGTATTTT. Encoded protein: CASSVGVAGGATDTQYF.

The sample holds a few counts of this clonotype. The chain uses TRBV6-5 and TRBJ1-2; perhaps TRBD1 as D (6 bases). V was trimmed by 6 bases and J by 4 bases, leaving 18 bases between them. Germline V CDR1 and CDR2: MNHEY, SVGAGI. The CDR3 sequence is 15 residues long. This chain's CDR3 is CASRARDNALYGYTF. CDR3 DNA sequence: TGTGCCAGCAGGGCCCGGGACAACGCTCTCTATGGCTACACCTTC.

This clonotype was detected only a few times. The rearrangement uses TRBV5-4 and TRBJ1-6; D is unresolved. The CDR3 runs 14 residues. Trimming took off 0 bases at V and 7 bases at J, with 8 bases between the two ends. The germline V gene has CDR1 SGHNT and CDR2 YYREEE (reference sequence). CDR3 region: CASSLAGWNSPLHF. As DNA, the CDR3 is TGTGCCAGCAGCTTGGCCGGGTGGAATTCACCCCTCCACTTT.

This chain joins TRBV2 and TRBJ2-5; D might be TRBD1 (5 bases). Germline values: CDR1 SNHLY, CDR2 FYNNEI. Trimming shortened V by 2 bases and J by 0 bases, and 10 bases separated the two germline ends. This CDR3 is 15 amino acids long. CDR3 region: CASSESGHNQETQYF. The CDR3 nucleotides are TGTGCCAGCAGTGAATCCGGACACAACCAAGAGACCCAGTACTTC.

This clonotype has just a few counts. The CDR3 is CSAPRNGAGGPTDTQYF. CDR3 in DNA: TGCAGTGCCCCGCGAAATGGGGCGGGAGGGCCCACAGATACGCAGTATTTT. V is TRBV20-1 and J is TRBJ2-3; 9 bases agree with TRBD2. The CDR3 length is 17 residues. V gave up 6 bases and J gave up 2 bases; unmatched junction bases: 15. Germline lookup yields CDR1 DFQATT and CDR2 SNEGSKA (reference sequence).

This sequence joins TRBV7-6 and TRBJ2-7; 7 bases fit TRBD1. Germline trimming cut 4 bases from V and 6 bases from J; bases unmatched to any gene: 12. The CDR3 length is 15 residues. Germline-derived CDR1 and CDR2 are SGHVS and FNYEAQ. The CDR3 is CASSSGTRGFGEQYF. CDR3 coding DNA: TGTGCCAGCAGCTCCGGGACCAGGGGGTTTGGCGAGCAGTACTTC.

The V gene is TRBV20-1, the J gene TRBJ2-3; 12 nucleotides agree with TRBD2. Germline-derived CDR1 and CDR2 are DFQATT and SNEGSKA (reference sequence). CDR3 length equals 17 residues. Trimming cost V 5 bases and J 6 bases; bases outside gene matches: 15. The CDR3 coding sequence is TGCAGTGCTGCTCGCGACCCGGGACTAGCGGGTTCGGATACGCAGTATTTT. It yields the protein CSAARDPGLAGSDTQYF.

In this sample, this clonotype turned up a few times. The V call is TRBV4-1, the J call TRBJ1-2; TRBD1 is a possible D gene (6 bases). Deletions cut 0 bases from V and 2 bases from J, with 10 bases between. Germline V lookup: CDR1 MGHRA, CDR2 YSYEKL. This CDR3 is 15 amino acids long. In nucleotides, the CDR3 is TGCGCCAGCAGCCAAGAGGACAGAGCGAACTATGGCTACACCTTC. Its protein product is CASSQEDRANYGYTF.

This clonotype was detected a few times. V gene TRBV12-3 or TRBV12-4 combines with J gene TRBJ1-5, with TRBD1 as a possible D gene (5 bases). The CDR3 contains 14 residues. V was cut by 4 bases and J by 15 bases, with 22 bases left in between. The chain's CDR3 is CASSSGTGQASLHF. The CDR3 bases are TGTGCCAGCAGTTCCGGGACTGGACAAGCGTCCTTGCATTTT.

This clonotype was seen only once. V is TRBV4-1 and J is TRBJ1-1; D is possibly TRBD1 (5 bases). Germline V lookup: CDR1 MGHRA, CDR2 YSYEKL. Trimming shortened V by 4 bases and J by 4 bases, and 16 bases separated the two germline ends. The CDR3 has 15 amino acids. CDR3 in amino acids: CASSLDSLGGTEAFF. The CDR3 nucleotides are TGCGCCAGCAGCCTAGACAGCCTCGGAGGCACTGAAGCTTTCTTT.

The V gene is TRBV2, the J gene TRBJ2-3, with a weak D call TRBD2 (6 bases). The V gene lost 7 bases and the J gene lost 8 bases, with 16 bases spanning the gap. Germline values: CDR1 SNHLY, CDR2 FYNNEI. This CDR3 is 13 amino acids long. CDR3 nucleotide sequence: TGTGCCAGCAACGGGCGCGGGGCAGGTACGCAGTATTTT. Translation: CASNGRGAGTQYF.

This clonotype has just a few counts. The chain uses TRBV19 and TRBJ1-1; D gene ambiguous. CDR3 size: 11 residues. Germline CDR1 LNHDA, CDR2 SQIVND (reference sequence). V was clipped by 6 bases and J by 3 bases, with 5 bases between them. The DNA for the CDR3 is TGTGCCAGTAGGGAGGACACTGAAGCTTTCTTT. Amino acid sequence: CASREDTEAFF.

V is TRBV7-2 and J is TRBJ2-7; D is possibly TRBD1 (5 bases). The germline CDR1 and CDR2 sequences are SGHTA and FQGNSA. V lost 4 bases and J 3 bases, leaving 16 bases between the germline ends. This CDR3 spans 15 amino acids. The chain's CDR3 is CASSSPGRLLYEQYV. The DNA of the CDR3 is TGTGCCAGCAGCTCCCCAGGGCGGCTCCTCTACGAGCAGTACGTC.

The chain is built from TRBV24-1 and TRBJ1-1; D remains ambiguous. CDR3 length: 12 amino acids. Germline V gene lookup returns CDR1 KGHDR and CDR2 SFDVKD. V was trimmed by 5 bases and J by 1 base, leaving 4 bases between them. The CDR3 protein is CATSAENTEAFF. As DNA, the CDR3 is TGTGCCACCAGTGCAGAGAACACTGAAGCTTTCTTT.

The chain is built from TRBV7-9 and TRBJ1-6, with 7 bases matching TRBD1. This CDR3 contains 14 residues. Germline CDR1 SEHNR, CDR2 FQNEAQ (reference sequence). With V trimmed by 6 bases and J by 8 bases, 7 bases remained unmatched. The CDR3 spells CASRSGTVDSPLHF. In DNA, the CDR3 is TGTGCCAGCAGATCCGGGACAGTAGATTCACCCCTCCACTTT. Looking up the rest from reference TRBV7-9 and TRBJ1-6 gives the full variable domain: DTGVSQNPRHKITKRGQNVTFRCDPISEHNRLYWYRQTLGQGPEFLTYFQNEAQLEKSRLLSDRFSAERPKGSFSTLEIQRTEQGDSAMYLCASRSGTVDSPLHFGNGTRLTVT.

V is TRBV19 and J is TRBJ2-1; TRBD2 is a possible D gene (6 bases). Trimming took off 7 bases at V and 3 bases at J, with 13 bases between the two ends. The CDR3 runs 14 residues. In germline, CDR1 is LNHDA, CDR2 SQIVND (reference sequence). The CDR3 nucleotides are TGTGCCAGTAACTTGGCTAGCGTCTACAATGAGCAGTTCTTC. Its translation: CASNLASVYNEQFF. The entire variable domain, with the rest obtained from reference TRBV19 and TRBJ2-1, is as follows: DGGITQSPKYLFRKEGQNVTLSCEQNLNHDAMYWYRQDPGQGLRLIYYSQIVNDFQKGDIAEGYSVSREKKESFPLTVTSAQKNPTAFYLCASNLASVYNEQFFGPGTRLTVL.

The chain recombines TRBV20-1 with TRBJ2-3; D unclear. V lost 2 bases and J lost 0, with 3 bases in between. Germline lookup yields CDR1 DFQATT and CDR2 SNEGSKA (reference sequence). The CDR3 runs to 12 residues. The CDR3 DNA reads TGCAGTGCTAGAACTAGCACAGATACGCAGTATTTT. Its protein product is CSARTSTDTQYF.

The rearrangement uses TRBV12-3 or TRBV12-4 and TRBJ2-1, with D perhaps TRBD1 (7 bases). Trimming took 5 bases from V and 4 from J, leaving 15 bases between them. This CDR3 has 15 amino acids. The CDR3, as DNA: TGTGCCAGCAGTGATCAGGGGGGCCGGTACAATGAGCAGTTCTTC. It yields the protein CASSDQGGRYNEQFF.

In this sample, this clonotype turned up many times. V is TRBV6-1 and J is TRBJ2-3; 9 bases match TRBD2. V lost 4 bases, J lost 1 base, and 6 bases stayed unmatched. Germline-derived CDR1 and CDR2 are MNHNS and SASEGT. The CDR3 totals 16 residues. CDR3 sequence reads: CASSAERGAGTDTQYF. DNA for the CDR3: TGTGCCAGCAGTGCGGAGCGGGGGGCGGGCACAGATACGCAGTATTTT.

The V gene is TRBV5-1, the J gene TRBJ2-3; D gene uncertain. Trimming removed 1 base from V and 5 bases from J, with 11 bases in between. The V gene's germline CDR1 is SGHRS and CDR2 YFSETQ. The CDR3 length is 14 residues. DNA for the CDR3: TGCGCCAGCAGCTTGTCTCGCCCCCAAGATACGCAGTATTTT. Protein: CASSLSRPQDTQYF.

This clonotype was seen ten or more times. The chain carries TRBV7-2 and TRBJ2-7, with D possibly TRBD1 on 6 matching bases. Germline loops: CDR1 SGHTA, CDR2 FQGNSA. The CDR3 totals 13 residues. V was shortened by 4 bases and J by 4 bases, with 11 bases between the two germline ends. The CDR3 region has the DNA TGTGCCAGCAGCTCCGGGACACCATACGAGCAGTACTTC. This codes for CASSSGTPYEQYF.

The chain links TRBV7-8 to TRBJ2-7; tentatively, D is TRBD1 (6 bases). Germline V gene lookup returns CDR1 SGHVS and CDR2 FQNEAQ. The CDR3 has 13 amino acids. V was cut by 4 bases and J by 2 bases, with 9 bases left in between. This chain's CDR3 is CASSYRVAYEQYF. The CDR3 DNA reads TGTGCCAGCAGCTACAGGGTAGCCTACGAGCAGTACTTC. Variable domain in full (rest from reference TRBV7-8 and TRBJ2-7): GAGVSQSPRYKVAKRGQDVALRCDPISGHVSLFWYQQALGQGPEFLTYFQNEAQLDKSGLPSDRFFAERPEGSVSTLKIQRTQQEDSAVYLCASSYRVAYEQYFGPGTRLTVT.

This clonotype has a count of ten or more. The chain joins TRBV7-2 to TRBJ2-7; 8 bases agree with TRBD2. Trimming removed 0 bases from V and 4 bases from J; junction bases left unmatched: 5. From germline, CDR1 is SGHTA and CDR2 FQGNSA. This CDR3 is 15 amino acids long. The CDR3 DNA follows: TGTGCCAGCAGCTTAGCCGGGGGGGCCGGATACGAGCAGTACTTC. Translated, it gives CASSLAGGAGYEQYF.

The chain is built from TRBV3-1 and TRBJ1-1; D may be TRBD1 (6 bases). Germline assignment: CDR1 LGHDT and CDR2 YNNKEL (reference sequence). V was pared by 3 bases and J by 7 bases, with 12 bases between. CDR3 size: 13 residues. CDR3 coding DNA: TGTGCCAGCAGCCAGGGGACACGCCTTGAAGCTTTCTTT. It translates to CASSQGTRLEAFF.

This clonotype was recorded at least ten times. The chain has TRBV7-2 and TRBJ2-7; 9 bases are a match to TRBD2. This CDR3 region has 17 residues. J lost 3 bases, V lost 5 bases, and 14 bases had no gene match. Germline assignment: CDR1 SGHTA and CDR2 FQGNSA. CDR3 sequence (DNA): TGTGCCAGCAGCCTTCGAAACTTAGCGGGAGTAGTCTACGAGCAGTACTTC. It specifies CASSLRNLAGVVYEQYF.

This clonotype occurred a few times. The chain couples TRBV4-1 to TRBJ2-3, with no clear D. V was cut by 4 bases and J by 2 bases, with 10 bases left in between. The CDR3 is made up of 14 amino acids. From germline, CDR1 is MGHRA and CDR2 YSYEKL. The CDR3 region has the DNA TGCGCCAGCAGCCCGACCGAACACACAGATACGCAGTATTTT. Protein: CASSPTEHTDTQYF.

J is TRBJ2-3 and V is TRBV18; weak D call: TRBD2 (6 bases). The CDR3 is made up of 15 amino acids. V was cut by 6 bases and J by 2 bases, with 15 bases left in between. Germline assignment: CDR1 KGHSH and CDR2 LQKENI. CDR3 region: CASSDLAGTTDTQYF. In nucleotides, the CDR3 is TGTGCCAGCTCGGACTTGGCGGGAACCACAGATACGCAGTATTTT.

The rearrangement joins TRBV20-1 to TRBJ1-2; D gene unclear. V lost 5 bases and J lost 6, with 13 bases in between. This CDR3 has 12 amino acids. Germline V gene data show CDR1 as DFQATT and CDR2 as SNEGSKA (reference sequence). The CDR3 nucleotides are TGCAGTGCTCCTCGAGCGCTTGATGGCTACACCTTC. This sequence encodes CSAPRALDGYTF.

In regard to this clonotype: Being one base from a much bigger clone, this may be a read error. The chain recombines TRBV7-9 with TRBJ1-6, with 9 nucleotides matching TRBD1. Germline loops: CDR1 SEHNR, CDR2 FQNEAQ (reference sequence). This CDR3 region has 16 residues. The CDR3 DNA reads TGTGCCAACAGCTCGCGGGGGGGGACAGGGTACTCACCCCTCCACTTT. It yields the protein CANSSRGGTGYSPLHF.